The rows below give T cell receptor beta chains drawn from one sample of a study of Ad26.COV2.S vaccination and SARS-CoV-2 variants. TCRdb's table, derived via immunoSEQ multiplex PCR, lists solely in-frame clones and lacks some. The table records about 350,000 clones, around 88% of them present only once. The source was peripheral blood, collected in a trial of Ad26.COV2.S vaccine versus placebo. Receptors were obtained from a person aged 18-60 years who received the Ad26.COV2.S COVID-19 vaccine or a placebo. CDR3s leave out the opening cysteine and the closing phenylalanine or tryptophan. The D gene is left open where the match is weak. Clone size is not always given. Where it is, it says once, few, many or a class for expanded clones.

clone_size: NA; v_call: TRBV19; j_call: TRBJ2-3; d_call: NA; cdr3_aa: ASSPGTDTDTQY
clone_size: NA; v_call: TRBV7-6; j_call: TRBJ2-1; d_call: NA; cdr3_aa: ASTLNPHQTYNEQF
clone_size: NA; v_call: TRBV21-1; j_call: TRBJ1-1; d_call: NA; cdr3_aa: ASSKAGAGNTEAF
clone_size: NA; v_call: TRBV19; j_call: TRBJ2-5; d_call: TRBD1; cdr3_aa: ASSADRVQETQY
clone_size: NA; v_call: TRBV7-2; j_call: TRBJ1-4; d_call: TRBD1; cdr3_aa: ASSLQGGWGEKLF
clone_size: NA; v_call: TRBV27; j_call: TRBJ2-3; d_call: NA; cdr3_aa: ASTRGAENTDTQY
clone_size: NA; v_call: TRBV11-2; j_call: TRBJ2-7; d_call: TRBD2; cdr3_aa: ASSPWTSGANGEQY
clone_size: NA; v_call: TRBV18; j_call: TRBJ2-2; d_call: NA; cdr3_aa: ASSPARTGELF
clone_size: NA; v_call: TRBV11-2; j_call: TRBJ1-2; d_call: NA; cdr3_aa: ASRDIGRAPNYGYT
clone_size: NA; v_call: TRBV19; j_call: TRBJ1-2; d_call: TRBD1; cdr3_aa: ARGKTGIGYT
clone_size: NA; v_call: TRBV28; j_call: TRBJ1-2; d_call: TRBD1; cdr3_aa: ASSTGTVPSST
clone_size: NA; v_call: TRBV12-3/TRBV12-4; j_call: TRBJ2-7; d_call: NA; cdr3_aa: ASSQIAIRQY
clone_size: NA; v_call: TRBV6-5; j_call: TRBJ2-1; d_call: TRBD2; cdr3_aa: ASSYSGREPYNEQF
clone_size: NA; v_call: TRBV11-3; j_call: TRBJ2-1; d_call: TRBD2; cdr3_aa: ASSLEGLAGGLTYNEQF
clone_size: NA; v_call: TRBV6-4; j_call: TRBJ1-5; d_call: NA; cdr3_aa: ANEGRLTKYSNQPQH
clone_size: NA; v_call: TRBV6-2/TRBV6-3; j_call: TRBJ1-5; d_call: NA; cdr3_aa: ASTPSRGTLQPQH
clone_size: NA; v_call: TRBV10-3; j_call: TRBJ2-3; d_call: NA; cdr3_aa: AISNPGQSTDTQY
clone_size: NA; v_call: TRBV5-4; j_call: TRBJ2-3; d_call: NA; cdr3_aa: ASSFFETDTQY
clone_size: NA; v_call: TRBV19; j_call: TRBJ1-1; d_call: NA; cdr3_aa: ASSTTTMNTEAF
clone_size: NA; v_call: TRBV18; j_call: TRBJ1-1; d_call: TRBD1; cdr3_aa: ASSPDRVVTNTEAF
clone_size: NA; v_call: TRBV9; j_call: TRBJ2-3; d_call: NA; cdr3_aa: ASSDRLWGAGTDTQY
clone_size: NA; v_call: TRBV5-1; j_call: TRBJ2-5; d_call: NA; cdr3_aa: ASSLYSQETQY
clone_size: NA; v_call: TRBV4-1; j_call: TRBJ1-5; d_call: TRBD1; cdr3_aa: ASSRTQIRGQPQH
clone_size: NA; v_call: TRBV10-2; j_call: TRBJ2-7; d_call: TRBD1; cdr3_aa: ASSPGQYYEQY
clone_size: NA; v_call: TRBV7-9; j_call: TRBJ2-1; d_call: NA; cdr3_aa: ASSLSGAAYNEQF
clone_size: NA; v_call: TRBV27; j_call: TRBJ2-3; d_call: NA; cdr3_aa: ASRMRRRDTQY
clone_size: NA; v_call: TRBV4-3; j_call: TRBJ2-7; d_call: NA; cdr3_aa: ASSQGSGAVYEQY
clone_size: NA; v_call: TRBV30; j_call: TRBJ2-5; d_call: TRBD1; cdr3_aa: AYRGGETQY
clone_size: NA; v_call: TRBV21-1; j_call: TRBJ2-2; d_call: NA; cdr3_aa: ASSPTSGSVRTGELF
clone_size: NA; v_call: TRBV7-2; j_call: TRBJ2-7; d_call: TRBD2; cdr3_aa: ASSLAFGASGLYEQY
clone_size: NA; v_call: TRBV5-1; j_call: TRBJ2-7; d_call: NA; cdr3_aa: ASSPDGSYEQY
clone_size: NA; v_call: TRBV6-2/TRBV6-3; j_call: TRBJ1-2; d_call: NA; cdr3_aa: ASSYGKGTGGYT
clone_size: NA; v_call: TRBV4-3; j_call: TRBJ2-3; d_call: NA; cdr3_aa: ASSPAAGRGSTDTQY
clone_size: NA; v_call: TRBV14; j_call: TRBJ2-5; d_call: TRBD2; cdr3_aa: ASSQGLEGTSGPSPQETQY
clone_size: NA; v_call: TRBV5-1; j_call: TRBJ1-5; d_call: TRBD1; cdr3_aa: ASSLEGTVNQPQH
clone_size: NA; v_call: TRBV30; j_call: TRBJ1-5; d_call: NA; cdr3_aa: AWSVRGRGNQPQH
clone_size: NA; v_call: TRBV28; j_call: TRBJ1-5; d_call: NA; cdr3_aa: ASSFRSGNQPQH
clone_size: few; v_call: TRBV5-4; j_call: TRBJ1-2; d_call: NA; cdr3_aa: ASSPLSDSLYGYT
clone_size: NA; v_call: TRBV6-4; j_call: TRBJ1-1; d_call: TRBD1; cdr3_aa: ASSAQQGNAEAF
clone_size: NA; v_call: TRBV28; j_call: TRBJ2-7; d_call: TRBD1; cdr3_aa: ASSISPPGQGTEQY
clone_size: NA; v_call: TRBV27; j_call: TRBJ1-2; d_call: NA; cdr3_aa: ASSFSGNYGYT
clone_size: NA; v_call: TRBV7-6; j_call: TRBJ2-7; d_call: TRBD1; cdr3_aa: ASSLERGQQY
clone_size: NA; v_call: TRBV12-3/TRBV12-4; j_call: TRBJ2-3; d_call: TRBD2; cdr3_aa: ASWGGADTQY
clone_size: few; v_call: TRBV12-3/TRBV12-4; j_call: TRBJ2-3; d_call: NA; cdr3_aa: ASSNGGDTQY
clone_size: medium-sized; v_call: TRBV5-6; j_call: TRBJ2-7; d_call: NA; cdr3_aa: ASSLWEAGYEQY
clone_size: once; v_call: TRBV7-2; j_call: TRBJ1-5; d_call: NA; cdr3_aa: ASTYSGDSNQPQH
clone_size: NA; v_call: TRBV4-3; j_call: TRBJ1-6; d_call: NA; cdr3_aa: ASSQDLPTKGQTGSYNSPLH
clone_size: NA; v_call: TRBV4-3; j_call: TRBJ2-3; d_call: TRBD1; cdr3_aa: ASSQVGQGADTQY
clone_size: NA; v_call: TRBV4-1; j_call: TRBJ2-2; d_call: TRBD2; cdr3_aa: ASSRDGSGGRTGELF
clone_size: NA; v_call: TRBV28; j_call: TRBJ2-7; d_call: TRBD1; cdr3_aa: ASKPQYRGRGYEQY
clone_size: NA; v_call: TRBV5-4; j_call: TRBJ1-1; d_call: NA; cdr3_aa: ASSLQKNTEAF
clone_size: NA; v_call: TRBV7-3; j_call: TRBJ2-1; d_call: TRBD2; cdr3_aa: ASSLGLADYNEQF
clone_size: NA; v_call: TRBV4-3; j_call: TRBJ1-6; d_call: TRBD1; cdr3_aa: ASSQRDRGFSPLH
clone_size: NA; v_call: TRBV11-2; j_call: TRBJ2-7; d_call: NA; cdr3_aa: ASSEFIGEQY
clone_size: NA; v_call: TRBV15; j_call: TRBJ2-1; d_call: NA; cdr3_aa: ATSIYGSRNEQF